The entry that follows covers one T cell receptor (beta chain) sequence. This CDR3 spans 11 amino acids. The V gene end was trimmed by 6 bases and the J gene end by 14 bases; junction bases not matched to a gene: 4. Per germline, CDR1 SNHLY and CDR2 FYNNEI. This specimen belongs to a study of blood T cell repertoires in COVID-19. Study at large: COVID-19 samples from acute and convalescent phases originated in the United States, Italy and Spain. In each case, the material was cDNA or gDNA derived from T cells, B-cell-depleted T cells, or PBMCs.

In the study's own analysis: Reference gene primer amplification in the assay estimated nucleated cell counts. Only in-frame clones appear in the TCRdb table, and some are missing; sequencing was by immunoSEQ multiplex PCR. V and J calls plus clone size are reproduced from that table; the DNA served to infer D and trimming. The data hold under 100,000 clones, with over 75% observed a single time. Seattle patients were enrolled while actively infected and followed longitudinally. Input material: peripheral blood. This clonotype originated in a woman over 75 with COVID-19, enrolled during active disease. The chain links TRBV2 to TRBJ1-4; 9 bases align to TRBD1. DNA of the CDR3: TGTGCCAGCAGGGACAGGGGACGGCTGTTTTTT. Protein: CASRDRGRLFF.